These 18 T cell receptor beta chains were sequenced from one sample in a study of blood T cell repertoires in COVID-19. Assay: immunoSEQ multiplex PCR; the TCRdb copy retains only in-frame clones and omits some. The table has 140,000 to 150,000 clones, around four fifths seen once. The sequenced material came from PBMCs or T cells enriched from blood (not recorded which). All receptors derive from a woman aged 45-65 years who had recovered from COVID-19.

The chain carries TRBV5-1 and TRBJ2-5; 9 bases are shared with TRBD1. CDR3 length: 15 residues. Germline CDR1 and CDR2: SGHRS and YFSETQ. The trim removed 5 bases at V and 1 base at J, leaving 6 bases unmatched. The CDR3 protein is CASRYTGGPQETQYF. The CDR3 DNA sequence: TGCGCCAGCAGATACACAGGGGGCCCCCAAGAGACCCAGTACTTC.

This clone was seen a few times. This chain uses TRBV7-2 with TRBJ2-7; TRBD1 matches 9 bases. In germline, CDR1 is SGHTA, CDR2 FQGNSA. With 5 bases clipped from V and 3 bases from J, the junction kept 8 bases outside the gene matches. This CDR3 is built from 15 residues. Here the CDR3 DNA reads TGTGCCAGCAGCCCCACAGCGGGACAGGGCTACGAGCAGTACTTC. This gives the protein CASSPTAGQGYEQYF. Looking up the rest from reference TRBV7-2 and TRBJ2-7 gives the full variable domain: GAGVSQSPSNKVTEKGKDVELRCDPISGHTALYWYRQSLGQGLEFLIYFQGNSAPDKSGLPSDRFSAERTGGSVSTLTIQRTQQEDSAVYLCASSPTAGQGYEQYFGPGTRLTVT.

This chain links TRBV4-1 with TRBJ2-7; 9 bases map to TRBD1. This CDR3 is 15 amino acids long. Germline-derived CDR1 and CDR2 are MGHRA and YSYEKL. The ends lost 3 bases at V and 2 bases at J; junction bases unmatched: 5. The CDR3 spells CASSQGQGPTYEQYV. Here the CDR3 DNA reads TGCGCCAGCAGCCAGGGACAGGGTCCCACCTACGAGCAGTACGTC.

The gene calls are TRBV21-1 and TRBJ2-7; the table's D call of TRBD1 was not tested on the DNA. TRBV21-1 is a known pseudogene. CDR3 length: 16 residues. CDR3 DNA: TGTGCCAGCAGCAAAGTTTGGGACAGAGGCTTCTACGAGCAGTACTTC. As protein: CASSKVWDRGFYEQYF.

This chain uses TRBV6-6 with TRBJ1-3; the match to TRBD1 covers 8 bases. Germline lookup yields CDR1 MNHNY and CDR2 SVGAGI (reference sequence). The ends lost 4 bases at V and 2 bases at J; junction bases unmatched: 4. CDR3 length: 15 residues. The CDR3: CASSWTGHAGNTIYF. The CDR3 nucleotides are TGTGCCAGCAGTTGGACAGGGCACGCTGGAAACACCATATATTTT.

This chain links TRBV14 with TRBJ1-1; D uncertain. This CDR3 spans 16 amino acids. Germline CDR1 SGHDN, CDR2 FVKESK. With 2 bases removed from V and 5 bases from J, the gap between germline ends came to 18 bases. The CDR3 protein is CASSQHLYGISTEAFF. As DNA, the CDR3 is TGTGCCAGCAGCCAACACCTCTACGGGATCTCTACTGAAGCTTTCTTT. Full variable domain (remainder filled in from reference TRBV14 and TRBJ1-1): EAGVTQFPSHSVIEKGQTVTLRCDPISGHDNLYWYRRVMGKEIKFLLHFVKESKQDESGMPNNRFLAERTGGTYSTLKVQPAELEDSGVYFCASSQHLYGISTEAFFGQGTRLTVV.

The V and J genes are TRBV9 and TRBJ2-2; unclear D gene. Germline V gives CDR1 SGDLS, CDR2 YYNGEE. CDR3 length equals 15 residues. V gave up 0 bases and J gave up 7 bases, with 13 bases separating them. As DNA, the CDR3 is TGTGCCAGCAGCGTAGTTCCGGGTACGGACGGGGAGCTGTTTTTT. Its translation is CASSVVPGTDGELFF.

The CDR3 DNA is TGTGCCAGCAGTTACAGCCCCGGGACTAGGCGGGAGACCCAGTACTTC. Its translation: CASSYSPGTRRETQYF. The J gene is TRBJ2-5, the V gene TRBV6-5; TRBD2 agrees at 8 bases. The germline V gene has CDR1 MNHEY and CDR2 SVGAGI. This CDR3 is built from 16 residues. Unmatched junction bases numbered 10, after V lost 2 bases and J lost 5 bases.

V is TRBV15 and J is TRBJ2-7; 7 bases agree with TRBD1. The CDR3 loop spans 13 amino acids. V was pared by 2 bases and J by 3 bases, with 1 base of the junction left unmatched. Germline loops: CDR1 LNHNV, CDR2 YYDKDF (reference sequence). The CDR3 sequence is CATSRRDSYEQYV. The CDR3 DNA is TGTGCCACCAGCAGAAGGGACAGCTACGAGCAGTACGTC.

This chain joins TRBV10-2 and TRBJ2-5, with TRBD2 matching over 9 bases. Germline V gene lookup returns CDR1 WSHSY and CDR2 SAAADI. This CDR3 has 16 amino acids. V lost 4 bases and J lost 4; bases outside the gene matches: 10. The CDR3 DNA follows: TGCGCCAGCAGTGGCCTCGCGACTAGCGGACGAGAGACCCAGTACTTC. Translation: CASSGLATSGRETQYF.

The CDR3 is CASSRTSGGALETQYF. The CDR3 DNA reads TGTGCCAGCAGCCGCACTAGCGGGGGGGCCTTAGAGACCCAGTACTTC. The rearrangement uses TRBV7-2 and TRBJ2-5; 13 positions match TRBD2. CDR3 length: 16 amino acids. V was pared by 5 bases and J by 4 bases, with 7 bases of the junction left unmatched. Germline V CDR1 and CDR2: SGHTA, FQGNSA.

The CDR3 DNA reads as TGTGCCATTACAGGGAACTGGGGCTGGGCTTTCTTT. Its translation is CAITGNWGWAFF. This sequence joins TRBV7-9 and TRBJ1-1; weak D call: TRBD1 (6 bases). The germline V gene has CDR1 SEHNR and CDR2 FQNEAQ (reference sequence). The CDR3 totals 12 residues. Trimming took off 10 bases at V and 11 bases at J, with 20 bases between the two ends.

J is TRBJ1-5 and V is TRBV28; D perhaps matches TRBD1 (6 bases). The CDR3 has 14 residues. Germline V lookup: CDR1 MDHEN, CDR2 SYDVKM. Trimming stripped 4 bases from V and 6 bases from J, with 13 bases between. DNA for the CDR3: TGTGCCAGCAGTTCCCCAGGGGTTGGTCAGCCCCAGCATTTT. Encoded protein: CASSSPGVGQPQHF.

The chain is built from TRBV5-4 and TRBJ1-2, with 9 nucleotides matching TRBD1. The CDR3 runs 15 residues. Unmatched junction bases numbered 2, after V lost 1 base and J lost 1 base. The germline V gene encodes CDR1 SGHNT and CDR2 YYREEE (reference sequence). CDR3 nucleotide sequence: TGTGCCAGCAGCTTGACAGGGGGCGTTAACTATGGCTACACCTTC. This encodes CASSLTGGVNYGYTF.

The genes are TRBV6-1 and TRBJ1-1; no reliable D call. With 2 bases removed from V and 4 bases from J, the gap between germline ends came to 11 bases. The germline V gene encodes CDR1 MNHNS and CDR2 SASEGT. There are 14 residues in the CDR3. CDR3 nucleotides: TGTGCCAGCAGTGAACCTTCGGGAGGCACTGAAGCTTTCTTT. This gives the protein CASSEPSGGTEAFF.

CDR3 sequence (DNA): TGTGCCAGCAGCTTCGCTAGCGGGGGCGGCGAGCAGTTCTTC. This sequence encodes CASSFASGGGEQFF. V and J are TRBV11-2 and TRBJ2-1, with 10 nucleotides matching TRBD2. With 3 bases clipped from V and 10 bases from J, the junction kept 6 bases outside the gene matches. CDR3 size: 14 residues. Germline V gene data show CDR1 as SGHAT and CDR2 as FQNNGV.

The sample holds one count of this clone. CDR3 nucleotide sequence: TGTGCCAGCAGCTCAGGACTAGCGGGGGGGCTCCACAATGAGCAGTTCTTC. Its translation: CASSSGLAGGLHNEQFF. This chain uses TRBV7-2 with TRBJ2-1; 15 bases align to TRBD2. The CDR3 totals 17 residues. CDR1 and CDR2 (germline): SGHTA, FQGNSA. The ends lost 4 bases at V and 5 bases at J; junction bases unmatched: 6.

CDR3 residues: CATSRTDLAKNIQYF. As DNA, the CDR3 is TGTGCCACCAGCAGGACAGACCTAGCCAAAAACATTCAGTACTTC. The chain couples TRBV15 to TRBJ2-4, with D possibly matching TRBD1 (5 bases). CDR1 and CDR2 (germline): LNHNV, YYDKDF (reference sequence). The CDR3 length is 15 residues. The V end lost 3 bases, the J end lost 0 bases, and 9 bases lay between the germline ends.